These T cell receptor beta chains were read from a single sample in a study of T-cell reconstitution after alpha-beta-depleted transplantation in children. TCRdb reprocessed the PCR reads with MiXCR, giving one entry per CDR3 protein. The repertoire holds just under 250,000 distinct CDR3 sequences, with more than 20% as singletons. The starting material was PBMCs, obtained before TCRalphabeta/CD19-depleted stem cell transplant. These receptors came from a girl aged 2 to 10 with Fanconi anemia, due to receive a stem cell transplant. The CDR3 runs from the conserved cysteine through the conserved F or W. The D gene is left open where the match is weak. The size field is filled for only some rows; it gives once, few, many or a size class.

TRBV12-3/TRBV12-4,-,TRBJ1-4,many,CASSLVGGGNGKLFF,TGTGCCAGCAGTTTGGTCGGTGGAGGAAACGGAAAACTGTTTTTT
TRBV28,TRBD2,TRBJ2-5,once,CASSLGEGRQAQYF,TGTGCCAGCAGTTTAGGGGAGGGTCGTCAGGCCCAGTACTTC
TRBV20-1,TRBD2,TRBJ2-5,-,CSAKFSSGGALETQYF,TGCAGTGCTAAGTTTTCGAGCGGGGGGGCCCTGGAGACCCAGTACTTC
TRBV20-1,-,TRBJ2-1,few,CSARRPYEGNEQFF,TGCAGTGCTAGACGGCCCTATGAGGGCAATGAGCAGTTCTTC
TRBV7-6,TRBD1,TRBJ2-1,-,CASSSRQGYNEQFF,TGTGCCAGCAGCTCCCGACAGGGCTACAATGAGCAGTTCTTC
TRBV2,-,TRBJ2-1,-,CASSEDRPNGNEQFF,TGTGCCAGCAGTGAAGATCGGCCCAACGGCAATGAGCAGTTCTTC
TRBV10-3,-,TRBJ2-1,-,CATKGGTTYNEQFF,TGTGCCACCAAAGGAGGGACAACCTACAATGAGCAGTTCTTC
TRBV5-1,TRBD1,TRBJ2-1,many,CASSLVSLGGQASDEQFF,TGCGCCAGCAGCTTGGTTAGTCTAGGGGGACAGGCCTCGGATGAGCAGTTCTTC
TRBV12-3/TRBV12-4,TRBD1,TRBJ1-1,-,CASSMDRATEAFF,TGTGCCAGCAGCATGGACAGGGCCACTGAAGCTTTCTTT
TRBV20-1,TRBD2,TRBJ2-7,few,CSARSSGIGAYEQYF,TGCAGTGCTAGATCCAGCGGGATCGGGGCCTACGAGCAGTACTTC
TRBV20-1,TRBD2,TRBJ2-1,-,CSADVGLAGGHEQFF,TGCAGTGCTGACGTCGGACTAGCGGGGGGGCATGAGCAGTTCTTC
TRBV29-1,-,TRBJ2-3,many,CSVELGDTQYF,TGCAGCGTTGAATTGGGAGATACGCAGTATTTT
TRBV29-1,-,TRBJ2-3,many,CSVATSGVRTQYF,TGCAGCGTTGCTACGTCCGGGGTTCGCACGCAGTATTTT
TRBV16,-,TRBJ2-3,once,CASSYRDPSTDTQYF,TGTGCCAGCAGCTACCGGGACCCATCCACAGATACGCAGTATTTT